One sample yielded the 23 T cell receptor beta chains listed below, sequenced in a study of shared clonotypes between healthy human individuals. Produced via immunoSEQ multiplex PCR; TCRdb's table is partial and in-frame only. The sample contains approximately 1,500,000 clones, 95% to 99% of which appear only once. Sequenced: naive CD4+ T cells sorted from blood. Subset noted: CD45RA+ positively selected. The receptor set was obtained from a man aged 30 to 45 in good health.

The chain carries TRBV11-2 and TRBJ2-3; 13 bases map to TRBD2. The CDR3 loop spans 16 amino acids. V gave up 5 bases and J gave up 3 bases; unmatched junction bases: 5. The germline V gene encodes CDR1 SGHAT and CDR2 FQNNGV. The CDR3, as DNA: TGTGCCAGCAGCCATGGACTAGCGGGAGTTACAGATACGCAGTATTTT. This translates into CASSHGLAGVTDTQYF.

CDR3 residues: CASSYMNTEAFF. In nucleotides, the CDR3 is TGTGCCAGCAGTTATATGAACACTGAAGCTTTCTTT. The rearrangement uses TRBV7-9 and TRBJ1-1; no clear D gene. The CDR3 loop spans 12 amino acids. V lost 6 bases and J lost 0, with 5 bases in between. Germline CDR1 is SEHNR and CDR2 is FQNEAQ (reference sequence).

The rearrangement joins TRBV18 to TRBJ2-1; D not certain. Germline V CDR1 and CDR2: KGHSH, LQKENI. V was shortened by 3 bases and J by 8 bases, with 23 bases between the two germline ends. The CDR3 has 17 residues. DNA for the CDR3: TGTGCCAGCTCACCGTCTGGATGGGGTATAGGAGCCGATGAGCAGTTCTTC. This codes for CASSPSGWGIGADEQFF.

The chain uses TRBV5-4 and TRBJ2-5; a weak D match, TRBD2 (6 bases). CDR1 is SGHNT and CDR2 is YYREEE in the germline V gene (reference sequence). This CDR3 has 16 residues. The V gene lost 4 bases and the J gene lost 3 bases, with 19 bases spanning the gap. The DNA of the CDR3 is TGTGCCAGCAGCAAGGACGGAGGGTGGAGGGAAGAGACCCAGTACTTC. Amino acid sequence: CASSKDGGWREETQYF.

This sequence joins TRBV27 and TRBJ2-7, with TRBD2 as a possible D gene (6 bases). From germline, CDR1 is MNHEY and CDR2 SMNVEV (reference sequence). CDR3 length equals 13 residues. Trimming stripped 6 bases from V and 3 bases from J, with 12 bases between. The CDR3, as DNA: TGTGCCAGCAGCTTACTGGGGGGCTACGAGCAGTACTTC. It encodes CASSLLGGYEQYF.

The chain carries TRBV7-2 and TRBJ2-1; 11 positions agree with TRBD2. V lost 3 bases to trimming and J lost 3 bases; unmatched junction nucleotides: 7. The length of the CDR3 is 17 residues. Germline V gene sequence: CDR1 SGHTA, CDR2 FQGNSA. The CDR3 region is CASSFLRLAGLYNEQFF. The CDR3, as DNA: TGTGCCAGCAGCTTCCTTAGACTAGCGGGACTCTACAATGAGCAGTTCTTC.

The rearrangement links TRBV6-6 to TRBJ2-1, with TRBD2 identical over 7 bases. The junction had 5 bases not matched to a gene; V was cut back by 2 bases and J by 4 bases. Germline V lookup: CDR1 MNHNY, CDR2 SVGAGI (reference sequence). CDR3 size: 15 residues. The CDR3: CASSYGEGVYNEQFF. The CDR3 DNA follows: TGTGCCAGCAGTTACGGGGAGGGCGTTTACAATGAGCAGTTCTTC.

This rearrangement joins TRBV15 to TRBJ1-3; D remains unclear. The CDR3 is made up of 15 amino acids. From germline, CDR1 is LNHNV and CDR2 YYDKDF (reference sequence). Trimming took 3 bases from V and 2 from J, leaving 11 bases between them. The CDR3 loop reads CATSSGGGAGNTIYF. CDR3 sequence (DNA): TGTGCCACCAGCAGCGGAGGAGGAGCTGGAAACACCATATATTTT.

The rearrangement links TRBV27 to TRBJ2-5, with TRBD1 matching over 8 bases. J lost 5 bases, V lost 4 bases, and 9 bases had no gene match. The CDR3 length is 15 residues. Per the germline V gene, CDR1 is MNHEY and CDR2 is SMNVEV (reference sequence). Here the CDR3 DNA reads TGTGCCAGCAGTTGGATCACAGGGGGGCGGGAGACCCAGTACTTC. Protein sequence: CASSWITGGRETQYF.

Regarding this clone: Distinct nucleotide sequences in the sample also encode this CDR3. This chain links TRBV18 with TRBJ2-5; no clear D gene. Germline V gene sequence: CDR1 KGHSH, CDR2 LQKENI. The CDR3 totals 11 residues. V lost 6 bases and J 3 bases, leaving 5 bases between the germline ends. CDR3 in amino acids: CASSSKETQYF. In nucleotides, the CDR3 is TGTGCCAGCTCGTCAAAAGAGACCCAGTACTTC.

The CDR3 bases are TGCAGCGTTTTCATTCCATCGCAAGAGACCCAGTACTTC. This codes for CSVFIPSQETQYF. V gene TRBV29-1 combines with J gene TRBJ2-5; no reliable D call. In germline, CDR1 is SQVTM, CDR2 ANQGSEA. V was trimmed by 5 bases and J by 2 bases, leaving 12 bases between them. CDR3 length: 13 residues.

The rearrangement links TRBV11-3 to TRBJ2-1, with 7 positions matching TRBD2. Germline trimming cut 0 bases from V and 3 bases from J; bases unmatched to any gene: 5. This CDR3 contains 16 residues. Germline CDR1 is SGHNT and CDR2 is YENEEA. The CDR3 nucleotides read TGTGCCAGCAGCTTAGATCTGGGCGGGGGCTACAATGAGCAGTTCTTC. Protein: CASSLDLGGGYNEQFF. Using reference TRBV11-3 and TRBJ2-1 for the parts outside the CDR3, the full variable domain is EAGVVQSPRYKIIEKKQPVAFWCNPISGHNTLYWYLQNLGQGPELLIRYENEEAVDDSQLPKDRFSAERLKGVDSTLKIQPAELGDSAVYLCASSLDLGGGYNEQFFGPGTRLTVL.

The CDR3 loop is CASSESRGLINEQFF. The CDR3 DNA reads as TGCGCCAGCAGTGAGTCTAGAGGGCTAATCAATGAGCAGTTCTTC. The genes are TRBV10-1 and TRBJ2-1, with D perhaps matching TRBD2 (5 bases). Germline CDR1 is WNHNN and CDR2 is SYGVQD (reference sequence). Trimming removed 0 bases at V and 6 bases at J, with 12 bases between. The CDR3 is 15 residues long.

This clone was observed once. The chain employs TRBV7-9 and TRBJ2-3; 7 nucleotides line up with TRBD2. CDR1 and CDR2 from the germline V gene are SEHNR and FQNEAQ (reference sequence). CDR3 length equals 12 residues. V trimming: 8 bases; J trimming: 6 bases; junction bases outside the gene matches: 5. CDR3: CASERLADTQYF. In DNA, the CDR3 is TGTGCCAGCGAGCGACTAGCCGATACGCAGTATTTT.

CDR3 region: CASSYSGTRGETQYF. DNA for the CDR3: TGCGCCAGCAGCTATAGCGGGACTCGAGGTGAGACCCAGTACTTC. This chain links TRBV5-1 with TRBJ2-5; 8 nucleotides agree with TRBD2. Germline values: CDR1 SGHRS, CDR2 YFSETQ. V shed 3 bases and J 5 bases; nucleotides not matched to a gene: 9. The CDR3 is 15 amino acids.

The CDR3 loop is CASSRAGGPEQFF. The CDR3, as DNA: TGTGCCAGCAGCAGGGCAGGGGGCCCGGAGCAGTTCTTC. This chain links TRBV7-9 with TRBJ2-1, with 8 bases lining up with TRBD1. The CDR3 loop spans 13 amino acids. Unmatched junction bases numbered 7, after V lost 5 bases and J lost 10 bases. Germline-derived CDR1 and CDR2 are SEHNR and FQNEAQ (reference sequence).

The chain employs TRBV6-5 and TRBJ1-5; no reliable D call. Germline values: CDR1 MNHEY, CDR2 SVGAGI. This CDR3 has 14 residues. Trimming stripped 10 bases from V and 2 bases from J, with 15 bases between. The CDR3 nucleotides are TGTGCCACTCGTCCCGTGGCTGGCAATCAGCCCCAGCATTTT. Amino acid sequence: CATRPVAGNQPQHF.

Concerning this clone itself: This sample includes further DNA sequences coding for the same CDR3. The J gene is TRBJ2-7, the V gene TRBV29-1; D tentatively fits TRBD1 or TRBD2 (5 bases each). CDR3 length equals 11 residues. Germline V gene lookup returns CDR1 SQVTM and CDR2 ANQGSEA. Trimming shortened V by 6 bases and J by 5 bases, and 11 bases separated the two germline ends. As DNA, the CDR3 is TGCAGCGTCGGGGCAGGGCACGAGCAGTACTTC. It translates to CSVGAGHEQYF.

The rearrangement joins TRBV25-1 to TRBJ1-1; 8 bases are shared with TRBD1. This CDR3 contains 15 residues. Trimming cost V 2 bases and J 5 bases; bases outside gene matches: 7. CDR1 and CDR2 from the germline V gene are MGHDK and SYGVNS. The CDR3 loop reads CASSERQGLGTEAFF. The DNA of the CDR3 is TGTGCCAGCAGTGAAAGACAGGGGTTGGGGACTGAAGCTTTCTTT.

V and J are TRBV5-1 and TRBJ1-1, with a possible D match to TRBD1 (5 bases). Trimming pared 5 bases from V and 3 bases from J, leaving 14 bases between. CDR1 SGHRS and CDR2 YFSETQ come from the germline V gene. There are 14 residues in the CDR3. The CDR3 bases are TGCGCCAGCAGGGGGCTCAGTGGGGACACTGAAGCTTTCTTT. Translated, it gives CASRGLSGDTEAFF.

CDR3 in amino acids: CASSSSGKSTYEQYF. CDR3 nucleotides: TGTGCCAGCAGCTCTAGCGGGAAGTCAACCTACGAGCAGTACTTC. The chain joins TRBV7-9 to TRBJ2-7, with TRBD2 matching over 9 bases. Germline-derived CDR1 and CDR2 are SEHNR and FQNEAQ (reference sequence). This CDR3 is built from 15 residues. V dropped 4 bases and J dropped 2; count of bases not matched to a gene: 6.

This clone was counted once. The V and J genes are TRBV9 and TRBJ2-3; TRBD2 matches 7 bases. The germline V gene encodes CDR1 SGDLS and CDR2 YYNGEE. The CDR3 consists of 14 residues. V was pared by 6 bases and J by 6 bases, with 10 bases of the junction left unmatched. The CDR3 here is CASTEIGGTDTQYF. In nucleotides, the CDR3 is TGTGCCAGCACCGAGATCGGGGGGACGGATACGCAGTATTTT.

The CDR3 DNA sequence: TGTGCCAGCAGTGTTGGCCGTCAGCCCCAGCATTTT. Encoded protein: CASSVGRQPQHF. V usage is TRBV25-1 and J usage is TRBJ1-5; D is unresolved. The ends were cut back, 4 bases at V and 6 bases at J, with 7 bases in the middle. Germline V gives CDR1 MGHDK, CDR2 SYGVNS. This CDR3 contains 12 residues.